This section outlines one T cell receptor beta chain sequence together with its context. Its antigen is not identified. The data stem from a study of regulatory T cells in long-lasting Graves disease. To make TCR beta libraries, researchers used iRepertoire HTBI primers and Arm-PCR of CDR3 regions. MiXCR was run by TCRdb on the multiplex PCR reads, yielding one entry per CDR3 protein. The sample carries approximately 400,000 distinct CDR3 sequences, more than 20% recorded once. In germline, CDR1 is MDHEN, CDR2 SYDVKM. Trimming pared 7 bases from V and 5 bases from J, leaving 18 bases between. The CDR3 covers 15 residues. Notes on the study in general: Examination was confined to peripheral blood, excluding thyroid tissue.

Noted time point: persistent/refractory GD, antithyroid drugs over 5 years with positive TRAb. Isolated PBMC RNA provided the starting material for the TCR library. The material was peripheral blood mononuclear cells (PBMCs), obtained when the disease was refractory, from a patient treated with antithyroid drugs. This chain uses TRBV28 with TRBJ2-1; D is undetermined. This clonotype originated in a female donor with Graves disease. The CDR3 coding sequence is TGTGCCAGCACTCTAGGGCAGGTGACTGACAATGAGCAGTTCTTC. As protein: CASTLGQVTDNEQFF.